The clone carrying this TCR beta chain has a handful of counts. The data stem from a study of T-cell reconstitution after alpha-beta-depleted transplantation in children. V shed 4 bases and J shed 6 bases, with 7 bases lying between them. Germline CDR1 and CDR2: MNHNY and SVGAGI (reference sequence). The length of the CDR3 is 12 residues. It was with unique molecular identifiers that the TCRbeta library was prepared. MiXCR, applied by TCRdb to the PCR reads, yields one record per CDR3 protein. The sample consists of some 640,000 distinct CDR3 sequences, 16% of them appearing once. The sample consisted of PBMCs from the stem cell graft donor, taken from the stem cell graft. This sequence originates from a human donor who donated a stem cell graft to a child with acute myeloid leukemia. The J gene is TRBJ1-3, the V gene TRBV6-6; D is ambiguous. The CDR3 sequence is CASSFPQNTIYF. Here the CDR3 DNA reads TGTGCCAGCAGTTTCCCCCAAAACACCATATATTTT.